Listed below are T cell receptor beta chains from one sample, sequenced in a study of T cells in Graves' hyperthyroidism and ophthalmopathy. TCRdb analysed the multiplex PCR reads with MiXCR anew, one entry per CDR3 protein. In the table there are a few hundred thousand distinct CDR3 sequences, about 15% of which are singletons. Sequencing was done on a sample of blood. The receptors were sampled from a woman aged 55-75 years with Graves' ophthalmopathy. The conserved cysteine and the conserved F or W are not part of the CDR3 here.

v_gene	CDR3aa
TRBV30	AWVAGRTDTQY
TRBV27	ASSRTGRNYGYT
TRBV10-3	AISAETSDRNIQY
TRBV19	ASSIPGRVLGGGSYGYT
TRBV12-3/TRBV12-4	ASSLENTIY
TRBV28	ASSSVKQGRTEAF
TRBV6-1	ASSRGPWSGTDTQY
TRBV7-9	ASSLARTAGAITEAF
TRBV28	ASSSLGQGLLAQHEQY
TRBV29-1	SVALIQETQY
TRBV4-1	ASSQGLATEQY
TRBV19	ASSTEGATEAF
TRBV7-3	ASSFGSASNEQF
TRBV7-9	ASSHRQGRIDTQY
TRBV10-3	AISEAQPYEQY
TRBV29-1	SVERDRDNEQF
TRBV6-5	ASSYDRTGSQY
TRBV7-3	ASSGGTGGNYEQY
TRBV29-1	SVRTEETQY
TRBV20-1	SASLGGTNQPQH
TRBV7-2	ASSVQGTGAGNTIY
TRBV28	ASSRLYEQY
TRBV6-2/TRBV6-3	ASSVPGGRTVYGYT
TRBV27	ASSSGRGQGFYEQY
TRBV2	ASSEGWQVDLPQH
TRBV15	ATSRVGTEAF
TRBV4-1	ASSQTGETPEQF
TRBV18	ASSRGLAGEETQY
TRBV2	ASTPTGLYGYT
TRBV9	ASSVVGGEQY
TRBV7-9	ASSPRTGLNTEAF
TRBV6-5	ASSYSPRPTEKLF
TRBV6-1	ASSPRGGGSYNSPLH
TRBV19	ASSMDVRGYT
TRBV10-3	AIKDSDTYEQY
TRBV12-3/TRBV12-4	ASSLQGVHGYT
TRBV9	ASSVVGSASSYNEQF
TRBV27	ASSLEVDTTDTQY
TRBV5-1	ASSSDTWNTEAF
TRBV20-1	SARGGGPGELF
TRBV7-2	ASSIDRGLTEAF
TRBV5-6	ASSPRTSLGPQH
TRBV2	ASTQGWSSYNEQF
TRBV28	ASSIPQGARYEQY
TRBV18	ASSPGGGYSYNEQF
TRBV2	ASRPPGRGTYEQY
TRBV28	ASSMGADTDTQY
TRBV19	ASSSPPGVLGSSNEQF
TRBV11-2	ASSFNSGAVGEQY
TRBV5-1	ASSLAGTGPLGYT
TRBV27	ASRGQGFGQPQH
TRBV5-1	ASSPRLQGAGSTEAF
TRBV7-9	ASSLEPTQNTEAF
TRBV20-1	SARGSNYGYT
TRBV6-1	ASGTPGLAGGPNDNEQF